Listed below are T cell receptor beta chains from one sample, sequenced in a study of metastatic and nonmetastatic thyroid tumors. Using MiXCR, TCRdb re-called clones from the PCR reads. The table lists roughly 70,000 clones, roughly 18% of them singletons. The specimen was blood. These receptors all come from a female donor with papillary thyroid cancer or a benign thyroid nodule (not recorded which). Some clones in this sample may be carry-over from other donors' samples. The conserved cysteine and the conserved F or W are not part of the CDR3 here. Fields, in order: V gene, CDR3 length, J gene, CDR3 protein.

TRBV28	11	TRBJ2-7	ASTYASSYEQY
TRBV20-1	10	TRBJ1-1	SAFAGRGEAF
TRBV7-8	13	TRBJ2-7	ASSPRTGVSYEQY
TRBV5-1	12	TRBJ2-4	ASSPWTELNIQY
TRBV6-2/TRBV6-3	11	TRBJ2-1	ASTQGIVREQF
TRBV10-2	14	TRBJ2-7	ASSESGSGNPYEQY
TRBV2	13	TRBJ1-1	ASRAQGGGGTEAF
TRBV6-1	12	TRBJ1-1	TSGTGGSNTEAF
TRBV4-1	14	TRBJ1-5	ASSQVVQSSNQPQH
TRBV12-3/TRBV12-4	12	TRBJ2-7	ASSLQGARYEQY
TRBV11-3	10	TRBJ1-2	ASSLVGDGYT
TRBV12-3/TRBV12-4	13	TRBJ2-7	ASSPSWTGDYEQY
TRBV3-1	11	TRBJ1-1	ASSQSDPLEAF
TRBV19	12	TRBJ1-4	ASNFRDRGEKLF
TRBV5-5	13	TRBJ2-7	ASSLAGGLKYEQY
TRBV11-2	13	TRBJ1-5	ASSLQSGGNQPQH
TRBV6-1	11	TRBJ1-2	ASSPYSNYGYT
TRBV13	11	TRBJ1-3	ASSLGTGNTIY